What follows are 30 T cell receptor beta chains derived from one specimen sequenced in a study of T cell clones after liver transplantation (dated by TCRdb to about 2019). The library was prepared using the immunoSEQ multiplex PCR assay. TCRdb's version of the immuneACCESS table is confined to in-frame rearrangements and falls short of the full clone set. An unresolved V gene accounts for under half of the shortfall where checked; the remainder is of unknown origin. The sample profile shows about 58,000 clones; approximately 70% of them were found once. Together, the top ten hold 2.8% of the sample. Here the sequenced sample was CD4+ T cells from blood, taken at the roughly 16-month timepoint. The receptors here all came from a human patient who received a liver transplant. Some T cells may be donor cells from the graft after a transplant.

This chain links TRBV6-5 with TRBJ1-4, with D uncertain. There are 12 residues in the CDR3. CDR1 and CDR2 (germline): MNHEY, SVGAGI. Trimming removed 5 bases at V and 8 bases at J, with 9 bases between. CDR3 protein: CASSHRWEKLFF. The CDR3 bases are TGTGCCAGCAGTCACAGATGGGAAAAACTGTTTTTT.

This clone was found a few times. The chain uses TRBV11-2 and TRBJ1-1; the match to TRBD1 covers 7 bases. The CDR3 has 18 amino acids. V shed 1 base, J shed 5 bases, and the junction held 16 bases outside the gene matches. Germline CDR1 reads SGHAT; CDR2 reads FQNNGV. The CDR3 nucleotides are TGTGCCAGCAGCTTAGTGGGTATTGCGGCAGGGGGTTCGACTGAAGCTTTCTTT. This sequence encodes CASSLVGIAAGGSTEAFF.

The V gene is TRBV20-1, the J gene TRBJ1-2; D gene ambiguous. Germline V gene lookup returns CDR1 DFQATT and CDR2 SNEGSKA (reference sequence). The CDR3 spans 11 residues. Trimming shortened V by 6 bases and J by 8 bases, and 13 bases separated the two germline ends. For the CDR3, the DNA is TGCAGTGCCCCAACCAACAGAGGCTACACCTTC. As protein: CSAPTNRGYTF.

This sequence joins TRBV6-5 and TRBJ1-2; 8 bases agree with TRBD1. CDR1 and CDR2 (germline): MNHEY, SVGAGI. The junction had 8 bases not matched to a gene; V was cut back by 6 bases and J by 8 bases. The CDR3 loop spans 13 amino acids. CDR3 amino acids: CASSRTGGRGYTF. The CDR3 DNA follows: TGTGCCAGCAGCCGCACAGGGGGACGAGGCTACACCTTC.

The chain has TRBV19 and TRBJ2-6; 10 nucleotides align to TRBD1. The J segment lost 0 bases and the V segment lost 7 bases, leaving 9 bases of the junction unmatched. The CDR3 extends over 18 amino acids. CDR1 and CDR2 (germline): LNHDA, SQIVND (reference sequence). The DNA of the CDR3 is TGTGCCAGTACCCCAGGGACAGGGGCTAGCTCTGGGGCCAACGTCCTGACTTTC. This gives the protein CASTPGTGASSGANVLTF.

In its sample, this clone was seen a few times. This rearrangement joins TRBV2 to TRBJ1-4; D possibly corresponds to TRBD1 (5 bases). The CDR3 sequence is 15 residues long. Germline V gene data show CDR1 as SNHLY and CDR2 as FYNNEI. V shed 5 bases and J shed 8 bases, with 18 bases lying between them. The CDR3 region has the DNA TGTGCCAGCAGTCCGGGGACCGCCTTCGGAGAAAAACTGTTTTTT. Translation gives CASSPGTAFGEKLFF.

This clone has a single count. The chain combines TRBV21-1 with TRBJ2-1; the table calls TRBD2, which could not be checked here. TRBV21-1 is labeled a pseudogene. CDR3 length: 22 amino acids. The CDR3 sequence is CASTKSEGSGLAASASYNEQFF. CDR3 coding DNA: TGTGCCAGCACCAAAAGTGAGGGTTCGGGACTAGCGGCATCCGCCTCCTACAATGAGCAGTTCTTC.

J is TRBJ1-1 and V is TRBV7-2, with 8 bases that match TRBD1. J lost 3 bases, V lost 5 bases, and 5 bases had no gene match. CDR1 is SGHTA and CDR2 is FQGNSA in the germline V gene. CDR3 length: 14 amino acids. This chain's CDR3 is CASSTYRGDTEAFF. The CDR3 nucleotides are TGTGCCAGCAGCACTTACAGGGGGGACACTGAAGCTTTCTTT.

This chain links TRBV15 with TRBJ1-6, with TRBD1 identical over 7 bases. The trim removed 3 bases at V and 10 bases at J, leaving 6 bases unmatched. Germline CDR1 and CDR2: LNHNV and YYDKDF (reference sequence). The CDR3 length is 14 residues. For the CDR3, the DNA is TGTGCCACCAGCAGGGCGGACAGGCGGTCACCCCTCCACTTT. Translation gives CATSRADRRSPLHF.

CDR3 amino acids: CASSKGTGNSNQPQHF. CDR3 in DNA: TGTGCCAGCAGCAAAGGGACAGGAAATAGCAATCAGCCCCAGCATTTT. V gene TRBV5-8 combines with J gene TRBJ1-5; the match to TRBD1 covers 8 bases. The CDR3 covers 16 residues. J was trimmed by 0 bases and V by 4 bases; bases with no gene match: 6. Germline V gene sequence: CDR1 SGHTS, CDR2 YDEGEE.

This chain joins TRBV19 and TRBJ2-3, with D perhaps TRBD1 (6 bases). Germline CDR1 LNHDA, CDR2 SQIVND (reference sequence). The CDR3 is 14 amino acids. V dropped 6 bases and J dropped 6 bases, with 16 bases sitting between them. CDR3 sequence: CASSPGVGFDTQYF. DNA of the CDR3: TGTGCCAGTAGCCCAGGGGTGGGGTTTGATACGCAGTATTTT.

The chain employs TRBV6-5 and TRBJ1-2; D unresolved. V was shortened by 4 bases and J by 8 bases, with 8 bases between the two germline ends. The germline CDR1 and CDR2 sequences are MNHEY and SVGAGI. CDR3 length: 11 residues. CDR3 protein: CASSSVTGYTF. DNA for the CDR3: TGTGCCAGCAGTTCGGTGACAGGCTACACCTTC.

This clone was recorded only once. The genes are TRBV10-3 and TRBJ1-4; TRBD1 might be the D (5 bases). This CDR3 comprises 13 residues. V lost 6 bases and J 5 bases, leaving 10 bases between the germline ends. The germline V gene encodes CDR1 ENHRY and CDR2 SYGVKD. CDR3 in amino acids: CAISKGSNEKLFF. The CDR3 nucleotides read TGTGCCATCAGCAAGGGGTCGAATGAAAAACTGTTTTTT.

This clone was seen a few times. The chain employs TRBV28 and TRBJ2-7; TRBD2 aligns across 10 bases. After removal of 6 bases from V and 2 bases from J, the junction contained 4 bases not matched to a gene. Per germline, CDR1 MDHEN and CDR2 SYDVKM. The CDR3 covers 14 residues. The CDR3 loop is CASRASGSTYEQYF. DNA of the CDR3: TGTGCCAGCAGGGCTAGCGGGAGTACCTACGAGCAGTACTTC.

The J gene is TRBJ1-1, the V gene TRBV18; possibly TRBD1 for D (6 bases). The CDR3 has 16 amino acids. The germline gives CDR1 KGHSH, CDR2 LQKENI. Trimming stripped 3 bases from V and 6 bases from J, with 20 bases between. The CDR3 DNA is TGTGCCAGCTCACCGCGGGGGGCTGGTCTGACACCTGAAGCTTTCTTT. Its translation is CASSPRGAGLTPEAFF.

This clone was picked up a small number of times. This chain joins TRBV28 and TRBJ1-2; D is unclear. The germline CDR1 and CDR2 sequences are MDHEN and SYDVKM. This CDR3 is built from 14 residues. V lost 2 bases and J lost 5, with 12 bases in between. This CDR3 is CASSLSQLSYGYTF. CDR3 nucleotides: TGTGCCAGCAGTTTAAGTCAACTGAGTTATGGCTACACCTTC.

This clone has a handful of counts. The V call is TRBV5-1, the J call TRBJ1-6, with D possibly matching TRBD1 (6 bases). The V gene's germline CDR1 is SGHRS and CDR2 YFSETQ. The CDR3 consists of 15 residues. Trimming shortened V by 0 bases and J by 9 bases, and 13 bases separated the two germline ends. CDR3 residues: CASSLDRVQGSPLHF. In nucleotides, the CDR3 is TGCGCCAGCAGCTTGGACAGGGTTCAGGGTTCACCCCTCCACTTT.

This CDR3 is CASRPGTGFGGELFF. The CDR3 DNA reads as TGTGCCAGCAGACCCGGGACAGGGTTTGGCGGTGAGCTGTTTTTT. The chain combines TRBV6-6 with TRBJ2-2; 9 positions match TRBD1. With 6 bases clipped from V and 11 bases from J, the junction kept 13 bases outside the gene matches. Germline V CDR1 and CDR2: MNHNY, SVGAGI (reference sequence). The CDR3 is 15 residues long.

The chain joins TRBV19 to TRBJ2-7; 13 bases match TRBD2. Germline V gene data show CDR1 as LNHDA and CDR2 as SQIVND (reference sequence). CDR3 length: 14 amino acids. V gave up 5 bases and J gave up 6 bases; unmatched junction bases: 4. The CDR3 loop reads CASSETSGRSEQYF. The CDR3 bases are TGTGCCAGTAGTGAGACTAGCGGGAGGTCCGAGCAGTACTTC.

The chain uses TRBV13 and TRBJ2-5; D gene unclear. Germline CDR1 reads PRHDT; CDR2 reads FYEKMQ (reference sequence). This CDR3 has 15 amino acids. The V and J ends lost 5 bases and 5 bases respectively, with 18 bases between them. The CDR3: CASSRAPQSRETQYF. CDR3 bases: TGTGCCAGCAGCCGAGCTCCGCAAAGCCGGGAGACCCAGTACTTC.

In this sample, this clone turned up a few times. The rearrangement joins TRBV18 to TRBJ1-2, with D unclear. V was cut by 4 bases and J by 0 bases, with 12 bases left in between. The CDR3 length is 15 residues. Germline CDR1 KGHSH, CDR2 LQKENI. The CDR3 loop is CASSLGNEANYGYTF. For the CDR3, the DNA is TGTGCCAGCTCACTTGGAAACGAGGCTAACTATGGCTACACCTTC.

This chain's CDR3 is CASSPLEGSNTGELFF. In DNA form, the CDR3 reads TGCGCCAGCAGCCCCTTAGAGGGGTCGAACACCGGGGAGCTGTTTTTT. The V and J genes are TRBV4-1 and TRBJ2-2; D is perhaps TRBD1 or TRBD2 (5 bases each). The CDR3 length is 16 residues. Trimming took off 4 bases at V and 0 bases at J, with 12 bases between the two ends. From germline, CDR1 is MGHRA and CDR2 YSYEKL.

As DNA, the CDR3 is TGTGCTAGTGCCCTTGGGCCTAATCAGCCCCAGCATTTT. As protein: CASALGPNQPQHF. V gene TRBV12-5 combines with J gene TRBJ1-5, with no clear D. V dropped 7 bases and J dropped 4 bases, with 11 bases sitting between them. The CDR3 runs to 13 residues. Germline values: CDR1 LGHNT, CDR2 FRNRAP. Full variable domain (remainder filled in from reference TRBV12-5 and TRBJ1-5): DARVTQTPRHKVTEMGQEVTMRCQPILGHNTVFWYRQTMMQGLELLAYFRNRAPLDDSGMPKDRFSAEMPDATLATLKIQPSEPRDSAVYFCASALGPNQPQHFGDGTRLSIL.

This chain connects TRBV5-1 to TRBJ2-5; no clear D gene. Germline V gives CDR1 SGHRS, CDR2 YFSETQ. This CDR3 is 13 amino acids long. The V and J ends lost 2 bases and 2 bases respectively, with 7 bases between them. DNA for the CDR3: TGCGCCAGCAGCTTTCCCCAACAAGAGACCCAGTACTTC. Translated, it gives CASSFPQQETQYF.

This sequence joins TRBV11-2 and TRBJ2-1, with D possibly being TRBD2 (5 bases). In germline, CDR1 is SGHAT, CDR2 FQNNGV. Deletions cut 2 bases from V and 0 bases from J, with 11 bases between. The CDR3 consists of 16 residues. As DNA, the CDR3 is TGTGCCAGCAGCTTAATGGGCGGGTTCTCCTACAATGAGCAGTTCTTC. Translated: CASSLMGGFSYNEQFF.

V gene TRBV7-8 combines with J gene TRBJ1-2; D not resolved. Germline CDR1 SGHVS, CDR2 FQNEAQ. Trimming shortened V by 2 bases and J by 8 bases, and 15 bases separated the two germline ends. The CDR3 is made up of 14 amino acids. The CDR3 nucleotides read TGTGCCAGCAGCTTAAGTATCGGTACACCGGGCTACACCTTC. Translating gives CASSLSIGTPGYTF.

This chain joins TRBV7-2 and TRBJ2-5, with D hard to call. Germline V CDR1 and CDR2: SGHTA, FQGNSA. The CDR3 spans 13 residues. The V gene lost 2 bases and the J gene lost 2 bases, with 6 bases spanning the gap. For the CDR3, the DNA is TGTGCCAGCAGCTTAACGCAGCAAGAGACCCAGTACTTC. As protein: CASSLTQQETQYF.

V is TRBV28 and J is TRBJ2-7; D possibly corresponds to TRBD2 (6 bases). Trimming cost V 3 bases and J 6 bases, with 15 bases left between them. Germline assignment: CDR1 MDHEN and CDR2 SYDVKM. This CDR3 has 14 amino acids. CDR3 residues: CASSLEGPRGEQYV. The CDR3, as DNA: TGTGCCAGCAGTTTGGAGGGGCCTAGGGGCGAGCAGTACGTC.

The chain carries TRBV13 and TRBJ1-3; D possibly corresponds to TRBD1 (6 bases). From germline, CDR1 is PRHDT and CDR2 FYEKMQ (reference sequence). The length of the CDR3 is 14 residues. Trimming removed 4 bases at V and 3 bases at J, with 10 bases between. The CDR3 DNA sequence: TGTGCCAGCAGCTCCACGACAGGTGGAAACACCATATATTTT. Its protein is CASSSTTGGNTIYF.

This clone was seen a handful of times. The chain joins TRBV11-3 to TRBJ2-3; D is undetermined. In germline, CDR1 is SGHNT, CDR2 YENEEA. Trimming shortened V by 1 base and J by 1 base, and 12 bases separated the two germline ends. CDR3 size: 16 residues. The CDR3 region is CASSLARTRGTDTQYF. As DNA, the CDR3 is TGTGCCAGCAGCTTAGCCCGAACCCGGGGCACAGATACGCAGTATTTT. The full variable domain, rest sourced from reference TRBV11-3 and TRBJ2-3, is EAGVVQSPRYKIIEKKQPVAFWCNPISGHNTLYWYLQNLGQGPELLIRYENEEAVDDSQLPKDRFSAERLKGVDSTLKIQPAELGDSAVYLCASSLARTRGTDTQYFGPGTRLTVL.